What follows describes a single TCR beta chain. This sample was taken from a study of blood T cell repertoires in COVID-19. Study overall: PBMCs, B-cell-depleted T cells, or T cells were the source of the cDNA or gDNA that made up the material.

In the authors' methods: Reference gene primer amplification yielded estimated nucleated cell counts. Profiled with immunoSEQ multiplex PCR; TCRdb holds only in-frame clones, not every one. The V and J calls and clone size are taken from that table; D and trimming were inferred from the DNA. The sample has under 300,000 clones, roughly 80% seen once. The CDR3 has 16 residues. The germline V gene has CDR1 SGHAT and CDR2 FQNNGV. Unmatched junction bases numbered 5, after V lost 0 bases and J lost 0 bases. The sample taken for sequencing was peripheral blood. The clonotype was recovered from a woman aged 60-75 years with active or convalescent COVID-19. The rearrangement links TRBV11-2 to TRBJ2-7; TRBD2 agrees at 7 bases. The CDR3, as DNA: TGTGCCAGCAGCTTAGAGGATACTAGCGACTCCTACGAGCAGTACTTC. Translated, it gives CASSLEDTSDSYEQYF. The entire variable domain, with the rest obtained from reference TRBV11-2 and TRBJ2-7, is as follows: EAGVAQSPRYKIIEKRQSVAFWCNPISGHATLYWYQQILGQGPKLLIQFQNNGVVDDSQLPKDRFSAERLKGVDSTLKIQPAKLEDSAVYLCASSLEDTSDSYEQYFGPGTRLTVT.